Listed below are T cell receptor beta chains from one sample, sequenced in a study of beta chain features in type 1 diabetes. Sequenced by immunoSEQ multiplex PCR; TCRdb stores in-frame clones only, minus some. The sample lists 500,000 to 850,000 clones, over 12% occurring once. Sequenced input: naive CD4+ T cells from blood. The receptors come from a man aged 18-30 years with type 1 diabetes. CDR3s include the opening cysteine and the closing phenylalanine or tryptophan. D genes are given only for firm matches. Only some rows state a clone size, as once, few, many or a class for expanded clones.

J | size | D | V | DNA | CDR3
TRBJ1-5 | NA | TRBD1 | TRBV30 | TGTGCCTGGAGTTTCTCCGGGACAGGGGGCTCTCAGCCCCAGCATTTT | CAWSFSGTGGSQPQHF
TRBJ1-1 | few | TRBD1 | TRBV14 | TGTGCCAGCAGCCAACAGGGGGCTTACACTGAAGCTTTCTTT | CASSQQGAYTEAFF
TRBJ2-7 | few | NA | TRBV6-6 | TGTGCCAGCGGGGCGGTAGCCTACGAGCAGTACTTC | CASGAVAYEQYF
TRBJ2-1 | NA | TRBD2 | TRBV6-5 | TGTGCCAGCAGTTTTCCCAGGAGCGGGAGAGTCTATGAGCAGTTCTTC | CASSFPRSGRVYEQFF
TRBJ2-7 | few | NA | TRBV7-9 | TGTGCCAGCAGCTATTTCGGGTCGCTTTACGAGCAGTACTTC | CASSYFGSLYEQYF
TRBJ2-7 | NA | NA | TRBV11-3 | TGTGCCAGCAGCTTGTCCGCACGGGGCGAGCAGTACTTC | CASSLSARGEQYF
TRBJ2-6 | NA | NA | TRBV5-1 | TGCGCCAGCAGCTTGTCCAGGGCTGGGGCCAACGTCCTGACTTTC | CASSLSRAGANVLTF
TRBJ2-3 | few | TRBD2 | TRBV10-3 | TGTGCCATCAGGAGCTTAGCGGGAGGGCCGACAGATACGCAGTATTTT | CAIRSLAGGPTDTQYF
TRBJ2-5 | NA | NA | TRBV29-1 | TGCAGCGCCGGCCCCCTGAAAAGTTCTCAGAGGGAGACCCAGTACTTC | CSAGPLKSSQRETQYF
TRBJ2-5 | NA | NA | TRBV1 | TGCACCAGCAGCTTAGGACTAGCGGGAGTGGAAGAGACCCAGTACTTC | CTSSLGLAGVEETQYF
TRBJ2-7 | few | NA | TRBV7-2 | TGTGCCAGCAGCTTAGTCCCTCGCAGGGCGGACTCCTACGAGCAGTACTTC | CASSLVPRRADSYEQYF
TRBJ2-3 | NA | NA | TRBV30 | TGTGCCTGGAGTTCCAGGTTAACAGATACGCAGTATTTT | CAWSSRLTDTQYF
TRBJ2-5 | few | TRBD1 | TRBV29-1 | TGCAGCGCCCTGACAGGGGGTGGAGAGACCCAGTACTTC | CSALTGGGETQYF
TRBJ2-4 | NA | NA | TRBV7-2 | TGTGCCAGCAGGTCCGACATACACATTCAGTACTTC | CASRSDIHIQYF
TRBJ1-6 | few | NA | TRBV9 | TGTGCCAGCAGCGTAGGAGGGACTACAGATTCACCCCTCCACTTT | CASSVGGTTDSPLHF
TRBJ2-2 | few | NA | TRBV9 | TGTGCCAGCAGCGTAGTGACCGCCCCGGGGACCGGGGAGCTGTTTTTT | CASSVVTAPGTGELFF
TRBJ2-7 | NA | NA | TRBV28 | TGTGCCAGCAGTTTCACCTACGAGCAGTACTTC | CASSFTYEQYF
TRBJ2-5 | NA | NA | TRBV29-1 | TGCAGCGTTGAATTTTGGGGGGCGAACCAAGAGACCCAGTACTTC | CSVEFWGANQETQYF
TRBJ2-1 | NA | NA | TRBV4-1 | TGCGCCAGCAGCCTCGCGGGGAGTGATGAGCAGTTCTTC | CASSLAGSDEQFF
TRBJ1-5 | NA | NA | TRBV5-1 | TGCGCCAGCAGCTTGGACGTCAATCAGCCCCAGCATTTT | CASSLDVNQPQHF
TRBJ1-5 | few | NA | TRBV6-4 | TGTGCCAGCAGTGACGGAGGGCCCCAGCATTTT | CASSDGGPQHF
TRBJ2-5 | few | NA | TRBV30 | TGTGCCTGGTCTTACCCAAACACGGGGGCTGGAGAGACCCAGTACTTC | CAWSYPNTGAGETQYF
TRBJ2-3 | NA | TRBD1 | TRBV7-2 | TGTGCCAGCAGCTTGGGGGGGACAGGGAACGGACATTTT | CASSLGGTGNGHF
TRBJ2-7 | NA | NA | TRBV7-2 | TGTGCCAGCAGCTTAACGGGAGCCTACGAGCAGTACTTC | CASSLTGAYEQYF
TRBJ2-7 | few | NA | TRBV27 | TGTGCCAGCAGCTCAGAGGGGATGATAAGCTACGAGCAGTACTTC | CASSSEGMISYEQYF
TRBJ2-2 | few | TRBD1 | TRBV25-1 | TGTGCCAGCAGCCGACAGGGGTTAAACACCGGGGAGCTGTTTTTT | CASSRQGLNTGELFF
TRBJ2-2 | few | TRBD2 | TRBV4-2 | TGTGCCAGCAGCCCGGGACTAGCGGGGGTCACCGGGGAGCTGTTTTTT | CASSPGLAGVTGELFF
TRBJ2-1 | few | TRBD2 | TRBV25-1 | TGTGCCAGCAGCCCCGGGACTATCTACAATGAGCAGTTCTTC | CASSPGTIYNEQFF
TRBJ1-2 | NA | NA | TRBV27 | TGTGCCAGCAGTTCCCAGGGTAACTATGGCTACACCTTC | CASSSQGNYGYTF
TRBJ2-7 | few | TRBD1 | TRBV15 | TGTGCCACCAGGACAGGGTACTCCTACGAGCAGTACTTC | CATRTGYSYEQYF
TRBJ2-7 | few | NA | TRBV13 | TGTGCCAGCAGCATACAGGGTTCCAGCAACGAGCAGTACTTC | CASSIQGSSNEQYF
TRBJ1-1 | few | NA | TRBV7-3 | TGTGCCAGCAGCTCCGCCGGGACTACTGAAGCTTTCTTT | CASSSAGTTEAFF
TRBJ1-1 | few | NA | TRBV2 | TGTGCCAGCAGTGAACGGCAGGCGATGAACACTGAAGCTTTCTTT | CASSERQAMNTEAFF
TRBJ1-5 | NA | NA | TRBV7-2 | TGTGCCAGCAGCTTGGGGTCCGTTGATCAGCCCCAGCATTTT | CASSLGSVDQPQHF